The 9 T cell receptor beta chains below all came from one sample that was sequenced in a study of T-cell reconstitution after alpha-beta-depleted transplantation in children. Unique molecular identifiers were incorporated during preparation of the TCRbeta library. One entry per CDR3 protein, called by TCRdb with MiXCR from the PCR reads. The data contain 350,000 to 500,000 distinct CDR3 sequences, 43% of them singletons. Sequencing was performed on PBMCs, taken before TCRalphabeta/CD19-depleted stem cell transplant. These receptors were collected from a girl aged 2-10 years with aplastic anemia, due to receive a stem cell transplant.

This clonotype was detected ten times or more. This sequence joins TRBV3-1 and TRBJ2-1, with D hard to call. V gave up 2 bases and J gave up 4 bases, with 6 bases separating them. CDR1 and CDR2 (germline): LGHDT, YNNKEL (reference sequence). The CDR3 contains 13 residues. The CDR3: CASSQFLYNEQFF. The CDR3 DNA sequence: TGTGCCAGCAGCCAATTTTTGTACAATGAGCAGTTCTTC.

This clonotype showed up many times. V gene TRBV5-6 combines with J gene TRBJ1-1; 8 positions match TRBD1. The V and J ends lost 5 bases and 11 bases, in that order; junction bases with no gene match: 11. The V gene's germline CDR1 is SGHDT and CDR2 YYEEEE. The CDR3 extends over 13 amino acids. The CDR3 loop is CASSSPGTGSAFF. The CDR3 region has the DNA TGTGCCAGCAGTTCCCCCGGGACAGGCTCGGCTTTCTTT.

DNA of the CDR3: TGTGCCAGCAGTTTAGCGGGAGGGCCTCCTGAGACCCAGTACTTC. It yields the protein CASSLAGGPPETQYF. This chain connects TRBV12-3 or TRBV12-4 to TRBJ2-5; 7 nucleotides agree with TRBD2. This CDR3 is 15 amino acids long. J gave up 5 bases and V 0 bases, and 6 bases lay outside the gene matches.

This clonotype has a count of ten or more. The V call is TRBV5-6, the J call TRBJ2-1, with 12 bases identical to TRBD2. The CDR3 loop spans 19 amino acids. In germline, CDR1 is SGHDT, CDR2 YYEEEE. V was clipped by 4 bases and J by 1 base; unmatched bases: 12. CDR3 nucleotides: TGTGCCAGCAGCCGACTAGCGGGAGCCTCTAGTATGTCCTACAATGAGCAGTTCTTC. Translation: CASSRLAGASSMSYNEQFF.

The chain joins TRBV12-3 or TRBV12-4 to TRBJ2-1; no clear D gene. This CDR3 is built from 17 residues. Trimming stripped 3 bases from V and 6 bases from J, with 21 bases between. DNA for the CDR3: TGTGCCAGCAGTTTTAGTTCCGGTACGATCTCTCCCAATGAGCAGTTCTTC. Protein: CASSFSSGTISPNEQFF.

This chain links TRBV29-1 with TRBJ2-7; D unclear. Trimming pared 8 bases from V and 2 bases from J, leaving 19 bases between. The CDR3 loop spans 14 amino acids. From germline, CDR1 is SQVTM and CDR2 ANQGSEA. CDR3 nucleotide sequence: TGCAGCATAAGGAGAGGAGCTGAACCCTACGAGCAGTACTTC. Its translation: CSIRRGAEPYEQYF.

The V call is TRBV5-5, the J call TRBJ2-3, with 7 bases fitting TRBD2. This CDR3 contains 16 residues. Germline loops: CDR1 SGHKS, CDR2 YYEKEE (reference sequence). J was trimmed by 2 bases and V by 0 bases; bases with no gene match: 6. The DNA for the CDR3 is TGTGCCAGCAGCTTGGCGTTGGGGGGGTTCACAGATACGCAGTATTTT. Amino acids: CASSLALGGFTDTQYF.

The table lists this clonotype with many counts. The chain carries TRBV7-2 and TRBJ2-7; D is tentatively TRBD1 or TRBD2 (5 bases each). Trimming stripped 2 bases from V and 6 bases from J, with 23 bases between. Germline V CDR1 and CDR2: SGHTA, FQGNSA. The CDR3 is made up of 17 amino acids. The CDR3 DNA reads as TGTGCCAGCAGCTTATTGGCCCCCGGCCTGTCGGGGACCGAGCAGTACTTC. Translation gives CASSLLAPGLSGTEQYF.

This clonotype was counted only a few times. J is TRBJ2-7 and V is TRBV30, with TRBD2 matching over 8 bases. Germline V gene data show CDR1 as GTSNPN and CDR2 as SVGIG (reference sequence). The CDR3 has 14 residues. The trim removed 0 bases at V and 1 base at J, leaving 2 bases unmatched. CDR3: CAWSVLADSYEQYF. DNA for the CDR3: TGTGCCTGGAGTGTACTAGCGGATTCCTACGAGCAGTACTTC. Full variable domain (missing parts from reference TRBV30 and TRBJ2-7): SQTIHQWPATLVQPVGSPLSLECTVEGTSNPNLYWYRQAAGRGLQLLFYSVGIGQISSEVPQNLSASRPQDRQFILSSKKLLLSDSGFYLCAWSVLADSYEQYFGPGTRLTVT.